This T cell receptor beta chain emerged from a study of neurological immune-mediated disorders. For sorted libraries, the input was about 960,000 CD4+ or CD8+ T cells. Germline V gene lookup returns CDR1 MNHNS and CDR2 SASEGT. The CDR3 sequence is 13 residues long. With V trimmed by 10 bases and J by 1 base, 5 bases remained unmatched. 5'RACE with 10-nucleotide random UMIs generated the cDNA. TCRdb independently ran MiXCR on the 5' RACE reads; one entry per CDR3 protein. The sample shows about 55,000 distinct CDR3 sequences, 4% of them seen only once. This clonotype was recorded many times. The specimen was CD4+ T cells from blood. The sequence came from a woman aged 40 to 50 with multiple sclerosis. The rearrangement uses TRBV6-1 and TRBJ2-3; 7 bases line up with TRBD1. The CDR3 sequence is CAIRTGGTDTQYF. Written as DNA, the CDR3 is TGTGCCATCAGGACAGGCGGCACAGATACGCAGTATTTT.